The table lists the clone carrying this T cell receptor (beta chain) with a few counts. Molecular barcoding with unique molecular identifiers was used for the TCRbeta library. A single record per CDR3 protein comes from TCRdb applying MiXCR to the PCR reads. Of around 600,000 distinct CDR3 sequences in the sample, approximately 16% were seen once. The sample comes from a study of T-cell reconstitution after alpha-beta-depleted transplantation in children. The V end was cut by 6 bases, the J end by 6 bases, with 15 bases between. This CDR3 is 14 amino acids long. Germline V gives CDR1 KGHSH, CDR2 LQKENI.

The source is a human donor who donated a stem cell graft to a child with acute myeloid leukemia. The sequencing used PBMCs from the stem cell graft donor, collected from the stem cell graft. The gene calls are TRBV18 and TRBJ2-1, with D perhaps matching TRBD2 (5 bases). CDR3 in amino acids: CASSLRRAGNEQFF. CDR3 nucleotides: TGTGCCAGCTCCTTACGGCGGGCTGGCAATGAGCAGTTCTTC.